These T cell receptor beta chains were read from a single sample in a study of shared clonotypes between healthy human individuals. Generated by immunoSEQ multiplex PCR, the TCRdb table keeps only in-frame clones and is missing some. The repertoire holds about 480,000 clones, with approximately 79% as singletons. Material: PBMCs. The receptors stem from a woman aged 40 to 50 in good health. Some clones in this sample may be carry-over from other donors' samples. The CDR3 runs from the conserved cysteine through the conserved F or W. Fields, in order: D gene, V gene, clone size, J gene, CDR3 DNA, CDR3 protein. The D gene is left open where the match is weak. Not all rows give a size; the values are once, few, many and, for expanded clones, a class.

D: .; V: TRBV2; size: .; J: TRBJ2-2; DNA: TGTGCCAGCCGGTTTGAGACCGGGGAGCTGTTTTTT; CDR3: CASRFETGELFF
D: TRBD2; V: TRBV18; size: few; J: TRBJ2-5; DNA: TGTGCCAGCTCACCGGGACTAGCGGGAGTCGGGGAGACCCAGTACTTC; CDR3: CASSPGLAGVGETQYF
D: TRBD2; V: TRBV29-1; size: .; J: TRBJ2-3; DNA: TGCAGCGTTGAAGTAGCGGGAAGGCCAGATACGCAGTATTTT; CDR3: CSVEVAGRPDTQYF
D: TRBD1; V: TRBV27; size: .; J: TRBJ1-4; DNA: TGTGCCAGCAGCCTACAGGGGTACGGTGAAAAACTGTTTTTT; CDR3: CASSLQGYGEKLFF
D: TRBD2; V: TRBV28; size: .; J: TRBJ2-7; DNA: TGTGCCAGCAGACCCGGGGGCGCGGGGGGCGAGCAGTACTTC; CDR3: CASRPGGAGGEQYF
D: .; V: TRBV4-1; size: .; J: TRBJ2-1; DNA: TGCGCCAGCAGCCAAGTCCCTAGCAAGTACAATGAGCAGTTCTTC; CDR3: CASSQVPSKYNEQFF
D: TRBD1; V: TRBV19; size: many; J: TRBJ2-5; DNA: TGTGCCAGTAGTGGGACAGTTCCCCGAGAGACCCAGTACTTC; CDR3: CASSGTVPRETQYF
D: .; V: TRBV2; size: .; J: TRBJ2-7; DNA: TGTGCCAGCAGGGGGCCGGCGAATTACGAGCAGTACTTC; CDR3: CASRGPANYEQYF
D: .; V: TRBV27; size: .; J: TRBJ2-1; DNA: TGTGCCAGCAGTTTATACGGGGCCCCCCAGTTCTTC; CDR3: CASSLYGAPQFF
D: .; V: TRBV11-1; size: .; J: TRBJ2-5; DNA: TGTGCCAGCAGCCCGAGACTAGGACAAGAGACCCAGTACTTC; CDR3: CASSPRLGQETQYF
D: .; V: TRBV7-9; size: .; J: TRBJ2-1; DNA: TGTGCCAGCAGCTTCGACTCGGGGAAGCAGTTCTTC; CDR3: CASSFDSGKQFF